This T cell receptor beta chain was profiled in a study of blood T cell repertoires in COVID-19. Study as a whole: Sites in the United States, Italy and Spain provided acute and convalescent COVID-19 samples. Sources were T cells, B-cell-depleted T cells, or PBMCs; the material itself was cDNA or gDNA.

V was cut by 6 bases and J by 10 bases, with 16 bases left in between. CDR3 size: 13 residues. From germline, CDR1 is MDHEN and CDR2 SYDVKM. As processed by the authors: Amplification of reference gene primers provided the estimated nucleated cell counts. The protocol was immunoSEQ multiplex PCR, while the TCRdb copy is restricted to in-frame clones and leaves out a portion. That table gives V, J and clone size, and the DNA gave D and trimming. The data hold approximately 130,000 clones, with around 81% observed a single time. What was sequenced was peripheral blood. This sequence was found in a woman aged 55-75 years with active or convalescent COVID-19. The V and J genes are TRBV28 and TRBJ2-1; TRBD2 is a possible D gene (5 bases). The CDR3 is CASRAGIKGEQFF. The CDR3 DNA sequence: TGTGCCAGCAGAGCCGGGATTAAAGGCGAGCAGTTCTTC. The variable domain in full, completed from reference TRBV28 and TRBJ2-1, reads DVKVTQSSRYLVKRTGEKVFLECVQDMDHENMFWYRQDPGLGLRLIYFSYDVKMKEKGDIPEGYSVSREKKERFSLILESASTNQTSMYLCASRAGIKGEQFFGPGTRLTVL.